A selection of T cell receptor beta chains follows, all from one sample in a study of cytomegalovirus exposure and HLA in healthy donors. The repertoire was sequenced with immunoSEQ multiplex PCR; TCRdb's copy has only in-frame clones and lacks some. The table records some 140,000 clones, 75% to 85% of them present only once. The source material was PBMCs. These receptors came from a female donor in good health and CMV-seronegative. Each CDR3 is given with its conserved first and last residue. A D gene is named only where the DNA matches it firmly. Size tells how often a clone was seen (once, few, many) or the class of an expanded clone, and some rows leave it out.

V	size	D	J	DNA	CDR3
TRBV5-1	once	TRBD1	TRBJ2-5	TGCGCCAGCAGCTTGGAGGGGGCAGAGGAGACCCAGTACTTC	CASSLEGAEETQYF
TRBV28	.	TRBD1	TRBJ1-2	TGTGCCGCCCGGGCGCCCGGGACAGCCTTAGGCTACACCTTC	CAARAPGTALGYTF
TRBV15	.	.	TRBJ1-2	TGTGCCACCAGCAGAGATCGCTCAGGGTCCTATGGCTACACCTTC	CATSRDRSGSYGYTF
TRBV5-8	.	TRBD2	TRBJ2-3	TGTGCCAGCAGCCGAGGACTAGCGGGAGTCGGAGATACGCAGTATTTT	CASSRGLAGVGDTQYF
TRBV9	.	TRBD2	TRBJ2-1	TGTGCCAGCAGCGTAGGGGGTAGCGGGTACAATGAGCAGTTCTTC	CASSVGGSGYNEQFF
TRBV29-1	.	TRBD1	TRBJ1-2	TGCAGCGTTCGGGACAGGGGGGGTGGCTACACCTTC	CSVRDRGGGYTF
TRBV27	few	TRBD1	TRBJ1-1	TGTGCCAGCAGTTGGGGGACAGTGAACACTGAAGCTTTCTTT	CASSWGTVNTEAFF
TRBV15	.	.	TRBJ2-7	TGTGCCACCAGCCCCGACGGGGTCGCCTACGAGCAGTACTTC	CATSPDGVAYEQYF
TRBV2	.	.	TRBJ2-2	TGTGCCAGCAGTGAATTGGGCAGGGAGAACACCGGGGAGCTGTTTTTT	CASSELGRENTGELFF
TRBV28	once	TRBD2	TRBJ2-3	TGTGCCAGCGGGATAGCGGGGGGGCCTCTCCGGACGCAGTATTTT	CASGIAGGPLRTQYF
TRBV5-1	.	TRBD1	TRBJ2-5	TGCGCCAGCAGCTTGATCGACAGGGGGCAAGAGACCCAGTACTTC	CASSLIDRGQETQYF
TRBV6-5	few	TRBD2	TRBJ2-7	TGTGCCAGCAGGGGGGGGTTAGCGACCGAGCAGTACTTC	CASRGGLATEQYF
TRBV27	.	.	TRBJ1-4	TGTGCCAGCAGTTTTAACAGAATGACAACTAATGAAAAACTGTTTTTT	CASSFNRMTTNEKLFF
TRBV9	.	.	TRBJ2-1	TGTGCCAGCAGTCTAGCGCCGAGCTCCTACAATGAGCAGTTCTTC	CASSLAPSSYNEQFF
TRBV7-2	.	.	TRBJ2-7	TGTGCCAGCAGCTTTATCTCCTACGAGCAGTACTTC	CASSFISYEQYF
TRBV19	.	.	TRBJ2-7	TGTGCCAGTAGTAGTCTCGGAGAATGGTACGAGCAGTACTTC	CASSSLGEWYEQYF
TRBV19	.	TRBD2	TRBJ2-1	TGTGCCAGTACTCGGCGGGAGGGCCGAAATGAGCAGTTCTTC	CASTRREGRNEQFF
TRBV10-3	.	.	TRBJ2-3	TGTGCCATCAGCTACTTGCTCACTAGCACAGATACGCAGTATTTT	CAISYLLTSTDTQYF
TRBV10-3	.	TRBD2	TRBJ2-5	TGTGCCATCAGTGAGTCGACTAGCGGGGGGGAGACCCAGTACTTC	CAISESTSGGETQYF
TRBV6-6	.	.	TRBJ1-4	TGTGCCAGCAGTTACGCGGGGGCAGGAGAAAAACTGTTTTTT	CASSYAGAGEKLFF
TRBV7-2	.	.	TRBJ2-7	TGTGCCAGCAGCTACCGGGACATATACTACGAGCAGTACTTC	CASSYRDIYYEQYF
TRBV18	.	TRBD1	TRBJ1-1	TGTGCCAGCTCACAAACGGACAGGGTAACTGAAGCTTTCTTT	CASSQTDRVTEAFF
TRBV15	.	TRBD2	TRBJ2-7	TGTGCCACCAGCAGTTTACTAGCGGGCGTCCAAGAGCAGTACTTC	CATSSLLAGVQEQYF
TRBV7-2	once	TRBD1	TRBJ1-5	TGTGCCAGCAGCCGAACAGGGGGTCAGCCCCAGCATTTT	CASSRTGGQPQHF
TRBV7-9	.	TRBD1	TRBJ2-6	TGTGCCAGCAGCTCCGACAGGGCTGGGGCCAACGTCCTGACTTTC	CASSSDRAGANVLTF
TRBV2	.	.	TRBJ1-5	TGTGCCAGCAGTCTTGGAGGATCCCGCAATCAGCCCCAGCATTTT	CASSLGGSRNQPQHF
TRBV7-2	.	.	TRBJ1-6	TGTGCCAGCAGCTTAATGGGCCGGGGTTCACCCCTCCACTTT	CASSLMGRGSPLHF
TRBV4-1	.	.	TRBJ1-2	TGCGCCAGCAGCCATCCAGGGCGGATTAATGGCTACACCTTC	CASSHPGRINGYTF
TRBV19	.	.	TRBJ2-7	TGTGCCAGTATGGGCAGGGCCTACGAGCAGTACTTC	CASMGRAYEQYF
TRBV2	.	TRBD1	TRBJ1-1	TGTGCCACTACGGGACAGATGAACACTGAAGCTTTCTTT	CATTGQMNTEAFF
TRBV19	.	.	TRBJ1-2	TGTGCCAGTATGCGGCGGGCGAACTATGGCTACACCTTC	CASMRRANYGYTF
TRBV29-1	.	.	TRBJ1-3	TGCAGCGTCGTAAGAGATATCTCTGGAAACACCATATATTTT	CSVVRDISGNTIYF
TRBV27	.	TRBD2	TRBJ2-7	TGTGCCAGCAGTTTGGTCGGGGGGGACTACGAGCAGTACTTC	CASSLVGGDYEQYF
TRBV12-5	.	TRBD1	TRBJ1-1	TGTGCTAGTGGTTTGGTACTAGGACAGGGGCGGACTGAAGCTTTCTTT	CASGLVLGQGRTEAFF
TRBV7-9	.	TRBD2	TRBJ2-7	TGTGCCAGCAGCCCTGTATCGCGGGAGGCCTCCTACGAGCAGTACTTC	CASSPVSREASYEQYF
TRBV11-3	.	.	TRBJ2-4	TGTGCCAGCAGCCCCCAGCGGGTTGGTGCCAAAAACATTCAGTACTTC	CASSPQRVGAKNIQYF
TRBV5-6	.	TRBD2	TRBJ2-1	TGTGCCAGCAGCTACCGACCGGCCGGGACTAGCGGGAGCAATGAGCAGTTCTTC	CASSYRPAGTSGSNEQFF
TRBV11-2	.	.	TRBJ2-4	TGTGCCAGCAGCTTAGGGGGGACGGGGGTAAGGAACATTCAGTACTTC	CASSLGGTGVRNIQYF
TRBV28	.	.	TRBJ2-7	TGTGCCAGCAGATTGGGAGGGGGGCACTCCTACGAGCAGTACTTC	CASRLGGGHSYEQYF
TRBV6-1	.	.	TRBJ2-7	TGTGCCAGCAGTGAAGGGATAGGGGAATACTACGAGCAGTACTTC	CASSEGIGEYYEQYF
TRBV11-3	.	TRBD1	TRBJ1-5	TGTGCCAGCAGCAACTCCCCGGGACAGGGATCGTATGTTGACAATCAGCCCCAGCATTTT	CASSNSPGQGSYVDNQPQHF
TRBV7-9	.	.	TRBJ2-5	TGTGCCAGCAGCTTAGATTTAGAAGAGACCCAGTACTTC	CASSLDLEETQYF
TRBV5-1	.	.	TRBJ2-2	TGCGCCAGCAGCTTGTACCGACAATCGTACACCGGGGAGCTGTTTTTT	CASSLYRQSYTGELFF
TRBV6-6	.	.	TRBJ2-2	TGTGCCAGCAGTTCTCAGAGACAGGTTCCCACCGGGGAGCTGTTTTTT	CASSSQRQVPTGELFF
TRBV9	.	.	TRBJ2-3	TGTGCCAGCAGATCGGGGGAGAGGACAGATACGCAGTATTTT	CASRSGERTDTQYF
TRBV30	few	TRBD1	TRBJ2-5	TGTGCCTGCGTAGGACAGGTTGGAGTGGGCCAAGAGACCCAGTACTTC	CACVGQVGVGQETQYF
TRBV11-3	.	.	TRBJ1-6	TGTGCCAGCAGCCGTAGCGGGACGGGTGATTCACCCCTCCACTTT	CASSRSGTGDSPLHF
TRBV6-1	.	TRBD1	TRBJ1-5	TGTGCCAGCAATGACTGGACAGGGGGCTGGAGCAATCAGCCCCAGCATTTT	CASNDWTGGWSNQPQHF
TRBV10-3	.	.	TRBJ1-1	TGTGCCATCAGTGGGGGGCCGGGGACTGAAGCTTTCTTT	CAISGGPGTEAFF
TRBV2	.	.	TRBJ2-2	TGTGCCGGTCAGGGGCAGGCGCGGAACACCGGGGAGCTGTTTTTT	CAGQGQARNTGELFF
TRBV4-3	.	.	TRBJ2-3	TGCGCCAGCAGCCAAGATGGGAGACAGGTCCCCGATACGCAGTATTTT	CASSQDGRQVPDTQYF